The 23 T cell receptor beta chains given below trace back to one sample, sequenced in a study of blood T cells in healthy people across ages. The authors ran a second PCR of roughly 6 to 12 cycles using a sample-barcoded 5' primer and a J-beta primer mix. TCRdb fed the 5' RACE reads into MiXCR, producing one record per CDR3 protein. This table has about 680,000 distinct CDR3 sequences, 49% appearing once. Material for sequencing was blood. These receptors originate from a woman aged 55-75 years in good health.

J is TRBJ2-5 and V is TRBV5-1; maybe TRBD1 (6 bases). The CDR3 is 12 amino acids. Trimming left V 2 bases short and J 11 bases short, with 13 bases between. Germline V gene data show CDR1 as SGHRS and CDR2 as YFSETQ. CDR3 DNA sequence: TGCGCCAGCAGCTTCAACAGGGATGAGCAGTACTTC. The encoded protein is CASSFNRDEQYF. The variable domain in full, with the rest retrieved from reference TRBV5-1 and TRBJ2-5, is KAGVTQTPRYLIKTRGQQVTLSCSPISGHRSVSWYQQTPGQGLQFLFEYFSETQRNKGNFPGRFSGRQFSNSRSEMNVSTLELGDSALYLCASSFNRDEQYFGPGTRLLVL.

This clonotype was counted a single time. V and J are TRBV28 and TRBJ2-5; TRBD1 matches at 9 bases. The trim removed 7 bases at V and 5 bases at J, leaving 5 bases unmatched. Per germline, CDR1 MDHEN and CDR2 SYDVKM. CDR3 size: 13 residues. DNA of the CDR3: TGTGCCAGCAAGGGGACAGGGTTCGAGACCCAGTACTTC. It encodes CASKGTGFETQYF.

A note on this clonotype: No DNA is shown, since the ends of the CDR3 on it are uncertain; the CDR3 is the one TCRdb lists. This chain uses TRBV20-1 with TRBJ1-5. The germline V gene has CDR1 DFQATT and CDR2 SNEGSKA (reference sequence). The CDR3 sequence runs 15 residues, both termini included. CDR3 residues: CSAHTSAVLDQPQHF.

This chain uses TRBV6-1 with TRBJ2-3, with 11 bases matching TRBD1. This CDR3 region has 15 residues. V lost 4 bases, J lost 2 bases, and 2 bases stayed unmatched. Germline loops: CDR1 MNHNS, CDR2 SASEGT. The CDR3 region is CASSVGQGDTDTQYF. CDR3 bases: TGTGCCAGCAGTGTGGGACAGGGGGACACAGATACGCAGTATTTT.

Turning to this clonotype: The CDR3 carries no conserved terminal phenylalanine or tryptophan, so it likely arises from a read error. The chain joins TRBV27 to TRBJ2-4; D gene ambiguous. The J call is doubtful: the DNA matches TRBJ2-7 better. CDR3 length equals 12 residues. Germline V gives CDR1 MNHEY, CDR2 SMNVEV (reference sequence). CDR3 protein: CASSPLGGEQYL. CDR3 bases: TGTGCCAGCAGTCCGTTAGGCGGCGAGCAGTACCTC.

V usage is TRBV2 and J usage is TRBJ1-2, with TRBD1 matching 7 bases. This CDR3 contains 12 residues. Losses at the gene ends were 11 bases for V and 3 bases for J; bases not matched to a gene: 6. Per germline, CDR1 SNHLY and CDR2 FYNNEI. DNA of the CDR3: TGTGCCCGACAGGGTGCCTACTATGGCTACACCTTC. Encoded protein: CARQGAYYGYTF.

This clonotype was observed once. The chain is built from TRBV6-5 and TRBJ1-2; TRBD1 might be the D (6 bases). There are 16 residues in the CDR3. Trimming took 0 bases from V and 4 from J, leaving 15 bases between them. The germline V gene encodes CDR1 MNHEY and CDR2 SVGAGI. The DNA of the CDR3 is TGTGCCAGCAGTTACTCGTGGGGGGCCGTAAGCTATGGCTACACCTTC. This codes for CASSYSWGAVSYGYTF.

The chain has TRBV29-1 and TRBJ2-5; perhaps TRBD1 as D (7 bases). The CDR3 has 13 amino acids. Between the trimmed V and J ends, which lost 6 bases and 7 bases, there was a span of 18 bases. CDR1 is SQVTM, CDR2 ANQGSEA, per germline. The CDR3: CSVQRTQGGTQYF. DNA of the CDR3: TGCAGCGTCCAAAGGACTCAGGGGGGGACCCAGTACTTC.

The J gene is TRBJ1-5, the V gene TRBV6-2 or TRBV6-3, with 7 bases lining up with TRBD1. Trimming cost V 6 bases and J 10 bases; bases outside gene matches: 18. This CDR3 is 16 amino acids long. The V gene's germline CDR1 is MNHEY and CDR2 SVGEGT. The CDR3 protein is CASSYILTGVGGPQHF. The CDR3 nucleotides are TGTGCCAGCAGCTATATCCTTACAGGGGTCGGGGGACCCCAGCATTTT.

The chain joins TRBV29-1 to TRBJ2-2; TRBD1 aligns across 10 bases. Germline CDR1 reads SQVTM; CDR2 reads ANQGSEA. CDR3 size: 15 residues. V was clipped by 3 bases and J by 3 bases; unmatched bases: 4. The CDR3 sequence is CSVERDRGDTGELFF. In DNA, the CDR3 is TGCAGCGTTGAGAGGGACAGGGGCGACACCGGGGAGCTGTTTTTT.

The rearrangement joins TRBV7-2 to TRBJ2-7; D is unresolved. Germline V lookup: CDR1 SGHTA, CDR2 FQGNSA. Trimming removed 3 bases from V and 0 bases from J, with 9 bases in between. This CDR3 has 14 amino acids. The DNA of the CDR3 is TGTGCCAGCAGCTTCCAAGGATCCTCCTACGAGCAGTACTTC. Amino acids: CASSFQGSSYEQYF. Variable domain in full (rest from reference TRBV7-2 and TRBJ2-7): GAGVSQSPSNKVTEKGKDVELRCDPISGHTALYWYRQSLGQGLEFLIYFQGNSAPDKSGLPSDRFSAERTGGSVSTLTIQRTQQEDSAVYLCASSFQGSSYEQYFGPGTRLTVT.

The chain combines TRBV15 with TRBJ2-5; 11 positions match TRBD2. The V gene end was trimmed by 2 bases and the J gene end by 11 bases; junction bases not matched to a gene: 10. The CDR3 has 15 amino acids. Germline-derived CDR1 and CDR2 are LNHNV and YYDKDF (reference sequence). CDR3 bases: TGTGCCACCAGCAGAACTAGCGGGGGTTTCAATGAGCAGTACTTC. Amino acids: CATSRTSGGFNEQYF.

At least ten counts were recorded for this clonotype. The rearrangement uses TRBV18 and TRBJ2-7, with TRBD1 matching 7 bases. V was clipped by 6 bases and J by 0 bases; unmatched bases: 11. Germline lookup yields CDR1 KGHSH and CDR2 LQKENI. There are 16 residues in the CDR3. The CDR3 sequence: CASSSTGQQSSYEQYF. The CDR3 nucleotides read TGTGCCAGCTCCTCAACGGGACAGCAAAGCTCCTACGAGCAGTACTTC.

The V gene is TRBV7-9, the J gene TRBJ1-2, with D perhaps TRBD1 (6 bases). The CDR3 sequence is 14 residues long. The germline CDR1 and CDR2 sequences are SEHNR and FQNEAQ (reference sequence). Trimming left V 6 bases short and J 6 bases short, with 17 bases between. The CDR3 DNA is TGTGCCAGCAGTTTCGCAGGGGTTCGCAATGGCTACACCTTC. Amino acids: CASSFAGVRNGYTF.

This clonotype was recorded a few times. The rearrangement joins TRBV2 to TRBJ2-1; possible D gene TRBD2, 6 bases. CDR1 and CDR2 (germline): SNHLY, FYNNEI. V was pared by 2 bases and J by 7 bases, with 12 bases between. This CDR3 spans 14 amino acids. The CDR3 spells CASSEIRTTNEQFF. DNA for the CDR3: TGTGCCAGCAGTGAAATTCGGACTACAAATGAGCAGTTCTTC.

The chain employs TRBV7-2 and TRBJ2-7; 12 bases are shared with TRBD2. The CDR3 length is 16 residues. The V and J ends lost 6 bases and 5 bases, in that order; junction bases with no gene match: 11. Germline V CDR1 and CDR2: SGHTA, FQGNSA. The CDR3 bases are TGTGCCAGCAGGGGTAAGACTAGCGGGAGTCTCAACGAGCAGTACTTC. Protein product: CASRGKTSGSLNEQYF.

This rearrangement joins TRBV18 to TRBJ2-7; 7 nucleotides match TRBD1. Germline V gene lookup returns CDR1 KGHSH and CDR2 LQKENI. This CDR3 spans 14 amino acids. J gave up 2 bases and V 3 bases, and 4 bases lay outside the gene matches. This CDR3 is CASSPHRGAYEQYF. CDR3 DNA sequence: TGTGCCAGCTCACCCCACAGGGGAGCCTACGAGCAGTACTTC.

The CDR3 reads CSADAGTSTEQYF. CDR3 in DNA: TGCAGTGCTGACGCCGGGACTAGCACCGAGCAGTACTTC. The chain links TRBV20-1 to TRBJ2-5, with 9 bases lining up with TRBD2. The J call may be mistaken, given a closer DNA end match to TRBJ2-7. This CDR3 is built from 13 residues. CDR1 DFQATT and CDR2 SNEGSKA come from the germline V gene (reference sequence).

This rearrangement joins TRBV2 to TRBJ2-1; D gene uncertain. The V end lost 5 bases, the J end lost 7 bases, and 18 bases lay between the germline ends. CDR3 size: 15 residues. Germline CDR1 is SNHLY and CDR2 is FYNNEI. The CDR3 spells CASSREGPRGNEQFF. CDR3 DNA sequence: TGTGCCAGCAGTCGCGAAGGACCCCGTGGGAATGAGCAGTTCTTC.

Comments on this clonotype: At one boundary the junction diverges from the germline segment, which might be a read error. The chain is built from TRBV30 and TRBJ1-2; perhaps TRBD1 as D (5 bases). CDR1 and CDR2 (germline): GTSNPN, SVGIG (reference sequence). This CDR3 spans 12 amino acids. CDR3 in DNA: TGTGCCGGGAGTGCGGGGGGATATGGCTACACCTTC. Protein product: CAGSAGGYGYTF.

This clonotype was detected only once. The chain carries TRBV11-2 and TRBJ2-5, with 10 bases aligning to TRBD2. Gene TRBJ2-7 matches the end of the DNA better, so the J call may be wrong. Germline V lookup: CDR1 SGHAT, CDR2 FQNNGV. CDR3 length: 17 amino acids. The DNA for the CDR3 is TGTGCCAGCAGCTTAAGGCCTAGCGGGAGTGGGCACAACGAGCAGTACTTC. Amino acids: CASSLRPSGSGHNEQYF.

The rearrangement links TRBV5-1 to TRBJ2-7; D unresolved. Trimming shortened V by 4 bases and J by 1 base, and 12 bases separated the two germline ends. This CDR3 has 14 residues. Germline assignment: CDR1 SGHRS and CDR2 YFSETQ. CDR3: CASSGSFGSYEQYF. The DNA for the CDR3 is TGCGCCAGCAGCGGTTCATTTGGATCCTACGAGCAGTACTTC.

This clonotype was detected ten times or more. The CDR3 region is CSAYSGTSAYEQYF. The CDR3 DNA sequence: TGCAGTGCTTACTCCGGGACTAGCGCCTACGAGCAGTACTTC. The V gene is TRBV20-1, the J gene TRBJ2-7; 10 nucleotides line up with TRBD2. From germline, CDR1 is DFQATT and CDR2 SNEGSKA (reference sequence). This CDR3 has 14 residues. The trim removed 5 bases at V and 2 bases at J, leaving 6 bases unmatched.